This T cell receptor (beta chain) is from a study of T cells in localized non-small cell lung cancer. Whole-study findings and limits: Compared with tumor, uninvolved adjacent lung displayed greater T cell clonality, ranking highest overall. Appearing in adjacent lung were a median about 60 of the top 100 tumor clones. One tumor region alone was sequenced, and heterogeneity therefore remains possible.

This clone was counted once. The antigen is undetermined. Germline CDR1 and CDR2: MNHEY and SVGAGI. The CDR3 totals 13 residues. With V trimmed by 7 bases and J by 10 bases, 10 bases remained unmatched. Using immunoSEQ multiplex PCR, the repertoire was profiled, and TCRdb retains in-frame clones only, with some absent. The sample gives about 15,000 clones, around 87% of which show up once; 27% is in the top ten. This sample comprised peripheral blood mononuclear cells, obtained before any cancer treatment. The chain is built from TRBV6-5 and TRBJ2-1; TRBD1 matches at 7 bases. The source is a male donor older than 55 with stage II lung adenocarcinoma. CDR3 sequence (DNA): TGTGCCAGCACAGGGGGATTTAGTGCGGAGCAGTTCTTC. It codes for CASTGGFSAEQFF.